This note documents a single TCR beta chain sequence. Its antigen is still unknown. This entry comes from a study of beta chain features in type 1 diabetes. Regarding the study as a whole: In all four CD4+ subsets, TCRB CDR3 length was significantly, moderately reduced in type 1 diabetes.

Expressed TCRB transcripts were sequenced after all isolated RNA was converted to cDNA. Method: immunoSEQ multiplex PCR; TCRdb's copy keeps in-frame clones and lacks some. Among 300,000 to 350,000 clones listed, about a tenth were seen once. CDR3 length: 13 residues. Germline-derived CDR1 and CDR2 are GTSNPN and SVGIG (reference sequence). The chain links TRBV30 to TRBJ1-3; 9 nucleotides align to TRBD1. The sequence was obtained from a man aged 25 to 45 with type 1 diabetes. Material for sequencing was central memory CD4+ T cells from blood. CDR3 coding DNA: TGTGCTTCGACAGGGGGCTCTGGAAACACCATATATTTT. Its translation is CASTGGSGNTIYF.